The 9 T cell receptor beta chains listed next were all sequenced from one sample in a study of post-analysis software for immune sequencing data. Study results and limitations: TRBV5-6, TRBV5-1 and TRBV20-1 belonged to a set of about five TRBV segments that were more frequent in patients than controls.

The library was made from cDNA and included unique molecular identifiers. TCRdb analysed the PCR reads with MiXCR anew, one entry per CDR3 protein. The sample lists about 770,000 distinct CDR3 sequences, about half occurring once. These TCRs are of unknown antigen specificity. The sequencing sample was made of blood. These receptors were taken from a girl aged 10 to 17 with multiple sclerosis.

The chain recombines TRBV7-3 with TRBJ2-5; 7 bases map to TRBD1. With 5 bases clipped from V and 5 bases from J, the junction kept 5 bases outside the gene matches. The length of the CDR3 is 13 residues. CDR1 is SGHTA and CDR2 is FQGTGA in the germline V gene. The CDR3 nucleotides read TGTGCCAGCAGCCCGACAGGGACCGAGACCCAGTACTTC. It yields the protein CASSPTGTETQYF.

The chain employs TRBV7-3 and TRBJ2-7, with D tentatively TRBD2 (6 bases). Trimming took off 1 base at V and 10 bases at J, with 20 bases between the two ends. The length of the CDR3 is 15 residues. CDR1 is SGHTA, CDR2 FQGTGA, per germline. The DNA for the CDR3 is TGTGCCAGCAGCTTAAAGCCTTCTAGCGACGCTCACCAGTACTTC. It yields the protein CASSLKPSSDAHQYF.

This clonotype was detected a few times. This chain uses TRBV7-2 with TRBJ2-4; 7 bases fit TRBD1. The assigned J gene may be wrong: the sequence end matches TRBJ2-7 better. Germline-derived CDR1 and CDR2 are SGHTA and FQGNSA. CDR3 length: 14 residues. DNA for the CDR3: TGTGCCAGCAGCTCGGGACAGCCCTCTGCCGAGCAGTACTTC. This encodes CASSSGQPSAEQYF.

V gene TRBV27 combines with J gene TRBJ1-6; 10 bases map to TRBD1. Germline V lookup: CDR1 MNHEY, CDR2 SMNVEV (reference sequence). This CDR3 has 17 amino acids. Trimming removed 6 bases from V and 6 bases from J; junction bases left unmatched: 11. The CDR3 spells CASRFNGQGVFNSPLHF. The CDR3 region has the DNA TGTGCCAGCAGATTTAATGGACAGGGGGTTTTTAATTCACCCCTCCACTTT.

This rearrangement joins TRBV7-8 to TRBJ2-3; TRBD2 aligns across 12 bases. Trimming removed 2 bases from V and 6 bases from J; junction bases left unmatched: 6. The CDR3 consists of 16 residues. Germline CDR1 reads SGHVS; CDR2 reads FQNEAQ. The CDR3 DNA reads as TGTGCCAGCAGCTTAACGACTAGCGGGAGAGGGGATACGCAGTATTTT. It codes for CASSLTTSGRGDTQYF.

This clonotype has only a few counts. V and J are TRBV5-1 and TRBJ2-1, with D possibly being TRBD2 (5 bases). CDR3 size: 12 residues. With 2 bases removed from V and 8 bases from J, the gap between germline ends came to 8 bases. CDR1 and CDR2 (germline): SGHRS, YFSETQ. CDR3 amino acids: CASSFVAHEQFF. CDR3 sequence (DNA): TGCGCCAGCAGCTTTGTAGCGCATGAGCAGTTCTTC.

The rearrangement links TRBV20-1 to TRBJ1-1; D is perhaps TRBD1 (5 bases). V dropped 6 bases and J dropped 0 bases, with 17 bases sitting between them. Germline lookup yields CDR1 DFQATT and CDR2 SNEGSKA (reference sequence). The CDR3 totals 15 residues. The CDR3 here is CSADGGWRVNTEAFF. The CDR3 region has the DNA TGCAGTGCAGATGGGGGGTGGAGGGTGAACACTGAAGCTTTCTTT.

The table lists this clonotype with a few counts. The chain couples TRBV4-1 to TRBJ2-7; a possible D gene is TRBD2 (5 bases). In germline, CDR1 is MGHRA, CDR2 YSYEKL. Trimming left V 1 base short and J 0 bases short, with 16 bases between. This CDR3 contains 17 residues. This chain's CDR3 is CASSQAHLGRDSYEQYF. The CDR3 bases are TGCGCCAGCAGCCAAGCCCACCTAGGACGGGACTCCTACGAGCAGTACTTC.

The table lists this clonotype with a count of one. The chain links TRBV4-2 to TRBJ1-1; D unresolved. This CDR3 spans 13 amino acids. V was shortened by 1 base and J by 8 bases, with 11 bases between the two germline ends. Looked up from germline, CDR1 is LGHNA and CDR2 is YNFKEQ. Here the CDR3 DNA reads TGTGCCAGCAGCCAAGCCTCTGGCAGAGAAGCTTTCTTT. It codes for CASSQASGREAFF.